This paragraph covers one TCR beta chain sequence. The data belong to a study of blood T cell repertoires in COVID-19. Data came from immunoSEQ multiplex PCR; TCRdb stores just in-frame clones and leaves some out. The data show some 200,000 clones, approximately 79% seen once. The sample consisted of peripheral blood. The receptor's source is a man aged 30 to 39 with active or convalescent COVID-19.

This chain's CDR3 is CASGSRQTSGITLLDEQYF. The CDR3 nucleotides are TGTGCTAGTGGTTCGCGCCAGACTAGCGGGATTACTCTACTAGACGAGCAGTACTTC. The chain joins TRBV12-5 to TRBJ2-7; 11 nucleotides agree with TRBD2. V was pared by 4 bases and J by 5 bases, with 19 bases of the junction left unmatched. The CDR3 covers 19 residues. CDR1 and CDR2 from the germline V gene are LGHNT and FRNRAP.